This entry lists 12 T cell receptor beta chains sequenced from one sample in a study of OX40 agonist ivuxolimab in advanced cancers. Generated by immunoSEQ multiplex PCR, the TCRdb table keeps only in-frame clones and is missing some. Counted here are under 20,000 clones, under 70% occurring once; the ten biggest clones make up about 13%. The specimen comprised CD4+ or CD8+ T cells sorted from blood, sampled in a trial of the OX40 agonist ivuxolimab. These receptors originate from an adult with an advanced solid tumor such as melanoma, head and neck, liver or kidney cancer.

V and J are TRBV27 and TRBJ1-5; D gene ambiguous. Trimming cost V 5 bases and J 0 bases, with 14 bases left between them. The length of the CDR3 is 16 residues. The germline gives CDR1 MNHEY, CDR2 SMNVEV (reference sequence). This CDR3 reads CASSPLTGYSNQPQHF. CDR3 nucleotide sequence: TGTGCCAGCAGTCCCCTGACGGGATATAGCAATCAGCCCCAGCATTTT.

The gene calls are TRBV28 and TRBJ2-3; D unresolved. Germline CDR1 and CDR2: MDHEN and SYDVKM. The CDR3 is 14 amino acids. V lost 2 bases, J lost 2 bases, and 8 bases lay in between. DNA for the CDR3: TGTGCCAGCAGTTTAGCGGCCTACACAGATACGCAGTATTTT. Protein: CASSLAAYTDTQYF.

This clone was observed at least ten times. The chain employs TRBV7-9 and TRBJ2-1; 7 bases map to TRBD2. The CDR3 is made up of 16 amino acids. J gave up 3 bases and V 5 bases, and 10 bases lay outside the gene matches. The V gene's germline CDR1 is SEHNR and CDR2 FQNEAQ (reference sequence). The CDR3 protein is CASSLGVGGYYNEQFF. The DNA for the CDR3 is TGTGCCAGCAGCCTCGGGGTGGGAGGGTACTACAATGAGCAGTTCTTC.

The gene calls are TRBV27 and TRBJ1-2, with D maybe TRBD1 (5 bases). Trimming shortened V by 10 bases and J by 4 bases, and 10 bases separated the two germline ends. In germline, CDR1 is MNHEY, CDR2 SMNVEV (reference sequence). CDR3 length: 11 residues. CDR3 sequence: CATWGGYGYTF. CDR3 bases: TGTGCCACCTGGGGGGGCTATGGCTACACCTTC.

The chain recombines TRBV7-8 with TRBJ1-6; no clear D gene. There are 14 residues in the CDR3. V lost 5 bases and J 10 bases, leaving 15 bases between the germline ends. CDR1 SGHVS and CDR2 FQNEAQ come from the germline V gene. The CDR3 bases are TGTGCCAGCAGCCCTGGACTGACCGGCTCACCCCTCCACTTT. Protein sequence: CASSPGLTGSPLHF.

V usage is TRBV12-5 and J usage is TRBJ2-7; D may match TRBD1 or TRBD2 (5 bases each). This CDR3 has 13 amino acids. V gave up 7 bases and J gave up 6 bases, with 16 bases separating them. The germline gives CDR1 LGHNT, CDR2 FRNRAP. In DNA, the CDR3 is TGTGCTAGTGCCTTGGATCGGGGCGGCGAGCAGTACTTC. Protein product: CASALDRGGEQYF.

The chain uses TRBV27 and TRBJ1-5; the D gene is possibly TRBD1 (5 bases). V dropped 3 bases and J dropped 5 bases, with 17 bases sitting between them. CDR3 length: 16 residues. Germline CDR1 and CDR2: MNHEY and SMNVEV (reference sequence). The chain's CDR3 is CASSLRGRQYDQPQHF. CDR3 DNA sequence: TGTGCCAGCAGTTTGCGGGGGAGACAGTACGATCAGCCCCAGCATTTT.

The rearrangement uses TRBV5-4 and TRBJ2-1; 11 bases are a match to TRBD2. Germline CDR1 and CDR2: SGHNT and YYREEE (reference sequence). This CDR3 has 14 residues. Unmatched junction bases numbered 7, after V lost 4 bases and J lost 10 bases. CDR3 DNA: TGTGCCAGCAGCGGGACTAGCGGAGGGGAAGAGCAGTTCTTC. This translates into CASSGTSGGEEQFF.

This CDR3 is CASSPNLFYEQYF. The CDR3 region has the DNA TGTGCCAGCAGCCCAAACTTATTTTACGAGCAGTACTTC. J is TRBJ2-7 and V is TRBV7-9; unclear D gene. This CDR3 spans 13 amino acids. Trimming removed 5 bases from V and 4 bases from J, with 12 bases in between. Per the germline V gene, CDR1 is SEHNR and CDR2 is FQNEAQ (reference sequence).

The chain employs TRBV15 and TRBJ1-1; no definite D call. V was clipped by 1 base and J by 6 bases, with 6 bases between them. Germline V CDR1 and CDR2: LNHNV, YYDKDF (reference sequence). This CDR3 has 12 amino acids. CDR3 sequence reads: CATSRVGAEAFF. As DNA, the CDR3 is TGTGCCACCAGCAGAGTTGGGGCTGAAGCTTTCTTT.

This clone was counted only a few times. This chain uses TRBV28 with TRBJ2-5, with D hard to call. The J call may not be correct, given that the DNA end is closer to TRBJ2-7. Germline V lookup: CDR1 MDHEN, CDR2 SYDVKM. The length of the CDR3 is 10 residues. The CDR3 reads CAAGGYEQYF. CDR3 coding DNA: TGTGCTGCCGGCGGCTACGAGCAGTACTTC.

The rearrangement joins TRBV28 to TRBJ2-3; 8 positions agree with TRBD2. V was clipped by 2 bases and J by 6 bases; unmatched bases: 7. The CDR3 sequence is 15 residues long. CDR1 is MDHEN, CDR2 SYDVKM, per germline. CDR3 loop: CASSLMAGRADTQYF. The CDR3 coding sequence is TGTGCCAGCAGTTTAATGGCCGGGAGGGCCGATACGCAGTATTTT. Full variable domain (remainder filled in from reference TRBV28 and TRBJ2-3): DVKVTQSSRYLVKRTGEKVFLECVQDMDHENMFWYRQDPGLGLRLIYFSYDVKMKEKGDIPEGYSVSREKKERFSLILESASTNQTSMYLCASSLMAGRADTQYFGPGTRLTVL.